Detailed here is one TCR beta chain. This sample was included in a study of blood T cell repertoires in COVID-19. Study as a whole: Sites in the United States, Italy and Spain provided acute and convalescent COVID-19 samples. T cells, B-cell-depleted T cells, or PBMCs provided the cDNA or gDNA that served as material.

V lost 4 bases and J lost 2; bases outside the gene matches: 5. CDR3 length: 15 residues. CDR1 and CDR2 (germline): LGHDT, YNNKEL (reference sequence). Authors' data handling: Nucleated cell counts were estimated from reference gene primer amplification. Sequencing used immunoSEQ multiplex PCR; TCRdb keeps in-frame clones, though not all of them. V and J calls and clone size are copied from that table; D and trimming were computed from the DNA. The profile shows around 100,000 clones, about 85% of them singletons. The specimen sequenced was peripheral blood. The TCR comes from a woman in her 70s with active or convalescent COVID-19. V and J are TRBV3-1 (or the pseudogene TRBV3-2) and TRBJ2-3; 8 nucleotides align to TRBD2. The CDR3 nucleotides read TGTGCCAGCAGCCTAGAGCGGGGGATCACAGATACGCAGTATTTT. Its translation: CASSLERGITDTQYF.